This T cell receptor beta chain was sequenced during a study of cytomegalovirus exposure and HLA in healthy donors. Background on the study: The Caucasian-associated ancestry cluster held under 90% of around 380 genotyped donors. The study, taken as a whole, reports: TRBV6-2, TRBV6-3 and some other V segments were excluded as indistinguishable. Later analysis reportedly placed an Asian-associated ancestry cluster below the roughly 600-donor mean in N-insertions.

Researchers ran the PCR with 60 Vbeta and 13 Jbeta primers. Clones were read by immunoSEQ multiplex PCR, and TCRdb kept only the in-frame ones, dropping some. There are approximately 40,000 clones in the sample; around 86% occur only once, and 10% to 12% lies in the top ten. Although they were nominally healthy when sampled, donors likely had unrecorded immune exposures. Concerning this clone: Its target is not known.

CDR3 size: 15 residues. Between the trimmed V and J ends, which lost 6 bases and 7 bases, there was a span of 19 bases. CDR1 and CDR2 (germline): SNHLY, FYNNEI. The chain joins TRBV2 to TRBJ2-1, with D perhaps TRBD2 (5 bases). Source material: PBMCs. The clonotype was recovered from a woman between 40 and 50 years old in good health and CMV-seropositive. The CDR3 sequence is CASRTDSVRGNEQFF. The CDR3 nucleotides read TGTGCCAGCAGGACTGACTCGGTCCGCGGGAATGAGCAGTTCTTC.